This TCR beta chain was found in a study of blood T cell repertoires in COVID-19. The CDR3 is 15 amino acids. Germline loops: CDR1 MRHNA, CDR2 SNTAGT. Unmatched junction bases numbered 13, after V lost 9 bases and J lost 9 bases. Assay used: immunoSEQ multiplex PCR; TCRdb lists only in-frame clones, some missing. The sample lists 250,000 or so clones, 83% seen once, with approximately 4% in the top ten. Exposed enrollees encountered a COVID-19 case at some point within 2 weeks before study entry. This chain joins TRBV6-4 and TRBJ1-6; 8 nucleotides line up with TRBD1. This TCR was recovered from a woman aged 40 to 50 who had been exposed to COVID-19. Sequenced: PBMCs or T cells enriched from blood (not recorded which). DNA of the CDR3: TGTGCCAGAACCCCAGGCAGGGGGCCATGTTCACCCCTCCACTTT. This gives the protein CARTPGRGPCSPLHF.